This T cell receptor beta chain was identified during a study of shared clonotypes between healthy human individuals. Study overall: Per-donor plates numbered three CD4 naive, three CD4 memory, two CD8 naive and one CD8 memory. General study points: Rarefaction analysis demonstrated incomplete sorted-subset sequencing notwithstanding large depth. Clonotypes that were shared across a few donors made up around 5% of naive CD4 clonotypes.

V was trimmed by 5 bases and J by 4 bases, leaving 19 bases between them. CDR3 length: 16 amino acids. The germline V gene has CDR1 SGHNT and CDR2 YENEEA. This clone has just a few counts. The antigen remains undetermined. This table comes from immunoSEQ multiplex PCR, and its TCRdb copy is limited to in-frame clones, with some not included. The data show 950,000 to 1,300,000 clones, about 76% seen once. Material for sequencing was memory CD4+ T cells sorted from blood. Subset defined: CD45RA-negative fraction. The clonotype originates from a man between 18 and 29 years old in good health. This chain uses TRBV11-3 with TRBJ2-3; D could derive from TRBD1 or TRBD2 (5 bases each). The DNA of the CDR3 is TGTGCCAGCAGCCAAGGAGGAAGGGGTGGGGCAGATACGCAGTATTTT. It yields the protein CASSQGGRGGADTQYF.